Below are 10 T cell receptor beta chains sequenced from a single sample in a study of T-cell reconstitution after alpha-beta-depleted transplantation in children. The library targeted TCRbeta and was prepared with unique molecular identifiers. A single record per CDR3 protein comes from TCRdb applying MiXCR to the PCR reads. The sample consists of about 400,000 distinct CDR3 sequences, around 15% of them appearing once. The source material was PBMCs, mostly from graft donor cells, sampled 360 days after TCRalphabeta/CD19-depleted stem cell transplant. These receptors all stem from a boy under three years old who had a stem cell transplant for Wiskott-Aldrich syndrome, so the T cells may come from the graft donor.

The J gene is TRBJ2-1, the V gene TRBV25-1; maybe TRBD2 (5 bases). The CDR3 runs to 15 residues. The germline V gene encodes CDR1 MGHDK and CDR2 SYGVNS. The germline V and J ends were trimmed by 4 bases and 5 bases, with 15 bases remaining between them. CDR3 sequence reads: CASSGRGWINNEQFF. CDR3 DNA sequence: TGTGCCAGCAGTGGGCGAGGGTGGATAAACAATGAGCAGTTCTTC.

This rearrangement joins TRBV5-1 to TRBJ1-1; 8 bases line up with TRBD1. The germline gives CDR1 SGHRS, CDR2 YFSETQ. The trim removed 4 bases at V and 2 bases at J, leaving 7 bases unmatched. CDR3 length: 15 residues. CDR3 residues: CASSSRDRINTEAFF. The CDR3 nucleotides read TGCGCCAGCAGCAGTCGGGACAGGATTAACACTGAAGCTTTCTTT.

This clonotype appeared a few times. CDR3 protein: CASSPSGLAGAGTQYF. The CDR3 nucleotides read TGTGCCAGCAGTCCCTCGGGACTAGCGGGGGCAGGTACGCAGTATTTT. This sequence joins TRBV12-3 or TRBV12-4 and TRBJ2-3, with 14 bases that match TRBD2. The CDR3 consists of 16 residues. The ends lost 5 bases at V and 8 bases at J; junction bases unmatched: 9.

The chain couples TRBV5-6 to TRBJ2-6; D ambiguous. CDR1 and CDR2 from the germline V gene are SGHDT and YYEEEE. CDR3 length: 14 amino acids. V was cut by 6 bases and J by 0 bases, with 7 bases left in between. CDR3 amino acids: CASTFFSGANVLTF. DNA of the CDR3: TGTGCCAGCACGTTTTTCTCTGGGGCCAACGTCCTGACTTTC.

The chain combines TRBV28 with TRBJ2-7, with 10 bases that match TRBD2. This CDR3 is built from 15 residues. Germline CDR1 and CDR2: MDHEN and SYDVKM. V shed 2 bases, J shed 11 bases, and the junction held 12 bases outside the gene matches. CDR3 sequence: CASSLGPLAGTSKYF. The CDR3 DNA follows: TGTGCCAGCAGTTTAGGGCCACTAGCGGGAACTAGTAAGTACTTC.

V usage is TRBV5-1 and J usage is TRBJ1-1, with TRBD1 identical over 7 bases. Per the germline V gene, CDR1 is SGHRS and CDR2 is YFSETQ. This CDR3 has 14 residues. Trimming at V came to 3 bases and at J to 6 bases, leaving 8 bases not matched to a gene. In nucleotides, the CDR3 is TGCGCCAGCAGCTCTCGTCCGACAGGGCCTGAAGCTTTCTTT. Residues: CASSSRPTGPEAFF.

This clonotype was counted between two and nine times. The CDR3 bases are TGTGCCAGTAGTCAAAAGGGGACAGGGAGCTCCTACAATGAGCAGTTCTTC. Amino acids: CASSQKGTGSSYNEQFF. J is TRBJ2-1 and V is TRBV19, with 9 bases that match TRBD1. V shed 5 bases and J 0 bases; nucleotides not matched to a gene: 8. CDR3 length: 17 amino acids. Germline CDR1 and CDR2: LNHDA and SQIVND (reference sequence).

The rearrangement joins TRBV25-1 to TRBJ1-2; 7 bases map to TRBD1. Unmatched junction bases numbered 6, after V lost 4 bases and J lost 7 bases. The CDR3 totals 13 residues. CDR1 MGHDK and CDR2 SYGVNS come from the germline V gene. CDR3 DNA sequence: TGTGCCAGCAGTGTTACAGGGGCTGGTGGCTACACCTTC. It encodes CASSVTGAGGYTF.

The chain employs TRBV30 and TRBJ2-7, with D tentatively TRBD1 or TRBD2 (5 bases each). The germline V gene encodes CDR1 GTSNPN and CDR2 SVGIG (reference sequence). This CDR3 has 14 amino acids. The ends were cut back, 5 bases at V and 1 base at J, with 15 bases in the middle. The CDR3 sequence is CAWETRDVSYEQYF. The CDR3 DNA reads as TGTGCCTGGGAGACACGGGACGTATCCTACGAGCAGTACTTC.

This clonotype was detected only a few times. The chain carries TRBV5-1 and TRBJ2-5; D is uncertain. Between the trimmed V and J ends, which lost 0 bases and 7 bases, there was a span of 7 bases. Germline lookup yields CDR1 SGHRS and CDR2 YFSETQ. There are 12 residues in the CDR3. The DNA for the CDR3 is TGCGCCAGCAGCTTGGACGGACGGACCCAGTACTTC. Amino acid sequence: CASSLDGRTQYF.